Following are 29 T cell receptor beta chains from one sample sequenced in a study of radiotherapy plus CTLA-4 blockade in lung cancer. Produced via immunoSEQ multiplex PCR; TCRdb's table is partial and in-frame only. The profile shows about 64,000 clones, around 68% of them singletons. The sample in question was peripheral blood, obtained from a patient treated with radiotherapy plus ipilimumab. The source is a human donor with non-small cell lung cancer whose response to radiotherapy plus ipilimumab could not be evaluated.

The V gene is TRBV7-6, the J gene TRBJ2-3; 9 bases are a match to TRBD2. This CDR3 has 19 residues. The ends lost 3 bases at V and 2 bases at J; junction bases unmatched: 15. Germline CDR1 is SGHVS and CDR2 is FNYEAQ. In DNA form, the CDR3 reads TGTGCCAGCAGCTTTTCGCCTACCTTTAGCGGGGGAGACACAGATACGCAGTATTTT. Translating it yields CASSFSPTFSGGDTDTQYF.

This rearrangement joins TRBV9 to TRBJ2-3; 9 bases are a match to TRBD2. J gave up 3 bases and V 0 bases, and 11 bases lay outside the gene matches. Germline V gives CDR1 SGDLS, CDR2 YYNGEE. CDR3 length: 18 amino acids. The CDR3 region is CASSVVRAGGVRTDTQYF. In nucleotides, the CDR3 is TGTGCCAGCAGCGTAGTAAGGGCGGGAGGGGTAAGGACAGATACGCAGTATTTT. The full variable domain, completed using reference TRBV9 and TRBJ2-3, is DSGVTQTPKHLITATGQRVTLRCSPRSGDLSVYWYQQSLDQGLQFLIQYYNGEERAKGNILERFSAQQFPDLHSELNLSSLELGDSALYFCASSVVRAGGVRTDTQYFGPGTRLTVL.

The chain has TRBV29-1 and TRBJ2-2; 8 bases are a match to TRBD1. The V gene's germline CDR1 is SQVTM and CDR2 ANQGSEA. The V segment lost 8 bases and the J segment 5 bases; nucleotides outside the gene matches: 13. The CDR3 covers 15 residues. CDR3 region: CSIPVGQGATGELFF. CDR3 coding DNA: TGCAGCATACCCGTGGGCCAGGGGGCGACCGGGGAGCTGTTTTTT.

This rearrangement joins TRBV29-1 to TRBJ1-1; no clear D. This CDR3 contains 14 residues. The germline V and J ends were trimmed by 0 bases and 0 bases, with 8 bases remaining between them. Germline CDR1 is SQVTM and CDR2 is ANQGSEA. CDR3 in DNA: TGCAGCGTTGAAGATCCCCTTATGAACACTGAAGCTTTCTTT. This sequence encodes CSVEDPLMNTEAFF. Combining the CDR3 with reference TRBV29-1 and TRBJ1-1 gives the whole variable domain SAVISQKPSRDICQRGTSLTIQCQVDSQVTMMFWYRQQPGQSLTLIATANQGSEATYESGFVIDKFPISRPNLTFSTLTVSNMSPEDSSIYLCSVEDPLMNTEAFFGQGTRLTVV.

The chain carries TRBV5-6 and TRBJ1-6; D unclear. Germline V CDR1 and CDR2: SGHDT, YYEEEE. The ends were cut back, 0 bases at V and 7 bases at J, with 14 bases in the middle. There are 16 residues in the CDR3. The CDR3 sequence: CASSLAFSRKNSPLHF. CDR3 in DNA: TGTGCCAGCAGCTTGGCCTTTTCCAGAAAGAATTCACCCCTCCACTTT.

The chain is built from TRBV28 and TRBJ1-1, with D possibly matching TRBD1 (5 bases). The germline V gene has CDR1 MDHEN and CDR2 SYDVKM. The CDR3 extends over 16 amino acids. V was cut by 5 bases and J by 0 bases, with 16 bases left in between. CDR3 sequence (DNA): TGTGCCAGCAGTCCCACGGAGGGGCGGGTGAACACTGAAGCTTTCTTT. Translating gives CASSPTEGRVNTEAFF.

V is TRBV18 and J is TRBJ1-5; 11 nucleotides agree with TRBD1. The trim removed 3 bases at V and 3 bases at J, leaving 10 bases unmatched. The germline V gene has CDR1 KGHSH and CDR2 LQKENI. This CDR3 has 18 residues. The CDR3 sequence is CASSPSKRDRGFNQPQHF. The CDR3 DNA is TGTGCCAGCTCACCCAGTAAAAGGGACAGGGGGTTCAATCAGCCCCAGCATTTT.

The chain links TRBV7-2 to TRBJ1-2; 8 nucleotides match TRBD1. The CDR3 loop spans 18 amino acids. J lost 8 bases, V lost 1 base, and 18 bases had no gene match. The germline CDR1 and CDR2 sequences are SGHTA and FQGNSA. The CDR3 loop is CASSLGPLGQGRLGGYTF. In DNA, the CDR3 is TGTGCCAGCAGCTTAGGACCCCTCGGACAGGGAAGGTTAGGGGGCTACACCTTC.

The V and J genes are TRBV7-3 and TRBJ1-1; 8 positions agree with TRBD1. The germline V gene has CDR1 SGHTA and CDR2 FQGTGA. V lost 5 bases, J lost 1 base, and 3 bases stayed unmatched. The length of the CDR3 is 14 residues. The CDR3 DNA reads TGTGCCAGCAGCACCGGGACAGGGAACACTGAAGCTTTCTTT. Translation gives CASSTGTGNTEAFF.

This clone is termed medium-sized. V gene TRBV30 combines with J gene TRBJ1-2; D is unclear. CDR1 and CDR2 (germline): GTSNPN, SVGIG (reference sequence). This CDR3 is built from 13 residues. Between the trimmed V and J ends, which lost 2 bases and 3 bases, there was a span of 10 bases. CDR3 nucleotides: TGTGCCTGGAGTAGCCAGGTGGACTATGGCTACACCTTC. Translated, it gives CAWSSQVDYGYTF. The full variable domain, its missing parts supplied by reference TRBV30 and TRBJ1-2, is SQTIHQWPATLVQPVGSPLSLECTVEGTSNPNLYWYRQAAGRGLQLLFYSVGIGQISSEVPQNLSASRPQDRQFILSSKKLLLSDSGFYLCAWSSQVDYGYTFGSGTRLTVV.

This sequence joins TRBV7-2 and TRBJ2-1; the match to TRBD2 covers 9 bases. Germline values: CDR1 SGHTA, CDR2 FQGNSA. The length of the CDR3 is 14 residues. The ends lost 7 bases at V and 6 bases at J; junction bases unmatched: 7. The CDR3 region has the DNA TGTGCCAGCACGGCGGGGGGGGCCGGCAATGAGCAGTTCTTC. Translated: CASTAGGAGNEQFF.

V is TRBV27 and J is TRBJ2-7, with TRBD1 identical over 8 bases. Germline trimming cut 5 bases from V and 6 bases from J; bases unmatched to any gene: 15. Germline V lookup: CDR1 MNHEY, CDR2 SMNVEV (reference sequence). The CDR3 extends over 16 amino acids. The CDR3 is CASSTRTGFPSVEQYF. In DNA, the CDR3 is TGTGCCAGCAGTACCCGGACAGGGTTCCCATCCGTCGAGCAGTACTTC.

The chain is built from TRBV6-5 and TRBJ1-2; perhaps TRBD1 as D (5 bases). The CDR3 spans 16 residues. The ends were cut back, 2 bases at V and 2 bases at J, with 15 bases in the middle. Germline V gene sequence: CDR1 MNHEY, CDR2 SVGAGI. The CDR3 protein is CASSYIWRRANYGYTF. CDR3 DNA: TGTGCCAGCAGTTACATCTGGCGCAGGGCGAACTATGGCTACACCTTC.

This clone was observed a few times. The chain employs TRBV7-9 and TRBJ1-2; the match to TRBD1 covers 9 bases. This CDR3 spans 15 amino acids. Germline assignment: CDR1 SEHNR and CDR2 FQNEAQ (reference sequence). Germline trimming cut 4 bases from V and 7 bases from J; bases unmatched to any gene: 10. The DNA for the CDR3 is TGTGCCAGCAGCTCCTCGGGACAGGGACCGGCTGGCTACACCTTC. Its protein is CASSSSGQGPAGYTF. The variable domain in full, with the rest retrieved from reference TRBV7-9 and TRBJ1-2, is DTGVSQNPRHKITKRGQNVTFRCDPISEHNRLYWYRQTLGQGPEFLTYFQNEAQLEKSRLLSDRFSAERPKGSFSTLEIQRTEQGDSAMYLCASSSSGQGPAGYTFGSGTRLTVV.

This chain connects TRBV11-3 to TRBJ2-7; 7 bases line up with TRBD1. Per the germline V gene, CDR1 is SGHNT and CDR2 is YENEEA. The length of the CDR3 is 14 residues. With 5 bases clipped from V and 7 bases from J, the junction kept 11 bases outside the gene matches. The CDR3 region is CASSQIRGMWEQYF. The CDR3 region has the DNA TGTGCCAGCAGCCAAATCAGGGGGATGTGGGAGCAGTACTTC.

The chain couples TRBV29-1 to TRBJ2-7, with 9 bases fitting TRBD1. This CDR3 spans 14 amino acids. CDR1 SQVTM and CDR2 ANQGSEA come from the germline V gene. The ends lost 6 bases at V and 4 bases at J; junction bases unmatched: 10. The CDR3 bases are TGCAGCGTGAGTACACAGGGGGCGCTTTACGAGCAGTACTTC. This encodes CSVSTQGALYEQYF.

The chain is built from TRBV5-4 and TRBJ1-6, with TRBD1 identical over 7 bases. The germline V gene encodes CDR1 SGHNT and CDR2 YYREEE (reference sequence). V shed 0 bases and J 7 bases; nucleotides not matched to a gene: 4. The CDR3 covers 15 residues. This chain's CDR3 is CASSLGTGDNSPLHF. For the CDR3, the DNA is TGTGCCAGCAGCTTGGGAACAGGGGACAATTCACCCCTCCACTTT.

This sequence joins TRBV4-3 and TRBJ1-4; D not certain. With 1 base removed from V and 5 bases from J, the gap between germline ends came to 14 bases. Germline V gene lookup returns CDR1 LGHNA and CDR2 YSLEER. CDR3 length: 16 residues. CDR3 in amino acids: CASSQVARPLNEKLFF. Written as DNA, the CDR3 is TGCGCCAGCAGCCAAGTTGCCAGGCCCTTGAATGAAAAACTGTTTTTT.

This chain connects TRBV6-5 to TRBJ2-7, with TRBD1 matching over 9 bases. Germline trimming cut 5 bases from V and 1 base from J; bases unmatched to any gene: 6. The CDR3 sequence is 15 residues long. Germline CDR1 MNHEY, CDR2 SVGAGI. The CDR3 coding sequence is TGTGCCAGCAGTCCCGGACAGGGGCGTTCCTACGAGCAGTACTTC. Its translation is CASSPGQGRSYEQYF.

V gene TRBV21-1 combines with J gene TRBJ1-6; TRBD1, the table's D call, was not compared with the DNA. TRBV21-1 is a pseudogene segment. This CDR3 region has 16 residues. The CDR3 DNA follows: TGTGCCAGCAGCACCCCCTTCAAAGGGGCAGGGTCACCCCTCCACTTT. Protein sequence: CASSTPFKGAGSPLHF.

The gene calls are TRBV2 and TRBJ1-2; TRBD1 matches at 7 bases. Germline trimming cut 6 bases from V and 4 bases from J; bases unmatched to any gene: 11. CDR3 length equals 15 residues. Germline-derived CDR1 and CDR2 are SNHLY and FYNNEI. The DNA of the CDR3 is TGTGCCAGCAGGCCCCCGGGACAGAGAACCTATGGCTACACCTTC. This encodes CASRPPGQRTYGYTF.

V usage is TRBV21-1 and J usage is TRBJ2-7; TRBD2 is the table's D call and was not checked against the DNA. TRBV21-1 is reported as a pseudogene. The CDR3 loop spans 15 amino acids. The DNA of the CDR3 is TGTGCCAGCAGCAAATGGGGAGTAGGACCCTACGAGCAGTACTTC. It encodes CASSKWGVGPYEQYF.

This clone appeared a single time. The chain joins TRBV15 to TRBJ2-7; weak D call: TRBD2 (7 bases). The V gene lost 0 bases and the J gene lost 6 bases, with 12 bases spanning the gap. Germline values: CDR1 LNHNV, CDR2 YYDKDF (reference sequence). The CDR3 consists of 14 residues. This CDR3 is CATSRDGRGGEQYF. The CDR3 DNA is TGTGCCACCAGCAGAGATGGGAGGGGGGGCGAGCAGTACTTC.

CDR3 region: CASSHRQGARWETQYF. As DNA, the CDR3 is TGTGCCAGCAGCCACAGACAGGGGGCTCGCTGGGAGACCCAGTACTTC. The chain joins TRBV14 to TRBJ2-5; TRBD1 aligns across 10 bases. CDR1 SGHDN and CDR2 FVKESK come from the germline V gene. CDR3 length: 16 residues. Germline trimming cut 3 bases from V and 5 bases from J; bases unmatched to any gene: 9.

V is TRBV5-8 and J is TRBJ1-2; D remains ambiguous. V dropped 0 bases and J dropped 4 bases, with 10 bases sitting between them. This CDR3 spans 14 amino acids. Germline V lookup: CDR1 SGHTS, CDR2 YDEGEE. CDR3 sequence reads: CASSLGGVIYGYTF. The CDR3 DNA is TGTGCCAGCAGCTTGGGCGGGGTTATCTATGGCTACACCTTC.

This chain connects TRBV29-1 to TRBJ1-1; D might be TRBD1 (5 bases). The germline V gene encodes CDR1 SQVTM and CDR2 ANQGSEA. This CDR3 contains 12 residues. Trimming took off 4 bases at V and 4 bases at J, with 10 bases between the two ends. The CDR3 reads CSVGSGGTEAFF. The CDR3 coding sequence is TGCAGCGTTGGGTCGGGGGGCACTGAAGCTTTCTTT.

A few counts support this clone. This sequence joins TRBV7-9 and TRBJ2-1; TRBD2 is a possible D gene (6 bases). V lost 6 bases and J lost 0, with 12 bases in between. This CDR3 contains 15 residues. CDR1 is SEHNR, CDR2 FQNEAQ, per germline (reference sequence). The CDR3 DNA reads as TGTGCCAGCAGGCTCGGGGGAGGCTCCTACAATGAGCAGTTCTTC. As protein: CASRLGGGSYNEQFF.

The chain recombines TRBV27 with TRBJ2-7, with D maybe TRBD1 (5 bases). This CDR3 contains 13 residues. Germline CDR1 and CDR2: MNHEY and SMNVEV (reference sequence). The germline V and J ends were trimmed by 1 base and 5 bases, with 9 bases remaining between them. The CDR3 loop reads CASSLYRSDEQYF. The DNA of the CDR3 is TGTGCCAGCAGTTTATACAGGTCAGACGAGCAGTACTTC.

For the CDR3, the DNA is TGTGCCAGCAGCAGGGACTGGCGGGAGGGATTCTACGAGCAGTACTTC. This gives the protein CASSRDWREGFYEQYF. The rearrangement uses TRBV5-6 and TRBJ2-7, with 9 bases identical to TRBD2. This CDR3 has 16 residues. J gave up 3 bases and V 4 bases, and 11 bases lay outside the gene matches. Germline V CDR1 and CDR2: SGHDT, YYEEEE.